Listed below are T cell receptor beta chains from one sample, sequenced in a study of cytomegalovirus exposure and HLA in healthy donors. Profiling relied on immunoSEQ multiplex PCR, and the TCRdb table lists in-frame clones only, not all of them. This sample yields fewer than 300,000 clones, of which over 75% are seen a single time; around 0.92% belongs to the top ten. The sample was PBMCs. The receptors were sampled from a woman aged 18-35 years in good health and CMV-seronegative. Both conserved end residues are part of each CDR3. Each record gives: clone size, V gene, D gene, CDR3 length, J gene, CDR3 DNA, CDR3 protein. The D gene is left open where the match is weak. The size of a clone is reported for some rows only, either as once, few or many, or as a class for expanded clones.

clone_size: .
v_call: TRBV28
d_call: TRBD2
cdr3_length: 15
j_call: TRBJ2-7
cdr3_nt: TGTGCCAGCAGTCCCTCCTTAGCGGGCCCCTACGAGCAGTACTTC
cdr3_aa: CASSPSLAGPYEQYF

clone_size: .
v_call: TRBV19
d_call: TRBD1
cdr3_length: 14
j_call: TRBJ2-7
cdr3_nt: TGTGCCAGTAGTACAGGGGGCCCTCTCTACGAGCAGTACTTC
cdr3_aa: CASSTGGPLYEQYF

clone_size: .
v_call: TRBV6-5
d_call: .
cdr3_length: 16
j_call: TRBJ2-3
cdr3_nt: TGTGCCAGCAGTTACATCGGGGGAGCGTACACAGATACGCAGTATTTT
cdr3_aa: CASSYIGGAYTDTQYF

clone_size: .
v_call: TRBV19
d_call: TRBD1
cdr3_length: 15
j_call: TRBJ1-1
cdr3_nt: TGTGCCAGTAGTCTTCGACAGGGACAGAACACTGAAGCTTTCTTT
cdr3_aa: CASSLRQGQNTEAFF

clone_size: .
v_call: TRBV5-4
d_call: .
cdr3_length: 14
j_call: TRBJ1-6
cdr3_nt: TGTGCCAGCAGCCCGGGGGTCGATAATTCACCCCTCCACTTT
cdr3_aa: CASSPGVDNSPLHF

clone_size: .
v_call: TRBV9
d_call: .
cdr3_length: 15
j_call: TRBJ1-6
cdr3_nt: TGTGCCAGCAGCTCGAGGAGCTCCTATAATTCACCCCTCCACTTT
cdr3_aa: CASSSRSSYNSPLHF

clone_size: .
v_call: TRBV4-1
d_call: TRBD1
cdr3_length: 14
j_call: TRBJ1-2
cdr3_nt: TGCGCCAGCAGCCAATCCAGGACAGGGGGCGGCTACACCTTC
cdr3_aa: CASSQSRTGGGYTF

clone_size: .
v_call: TRBV29-1
d_call: .
cdr3_length: 13
j_call: TRBJ2-7
cdr3_nt: TGCAGCGTCGAGAGCGGACCCCCCTACGAGCAGTACTTC
cdr3_aa: CSVESGPPYEQYF

clone_size: .
v_call: TRBV14
d_call: TRBD1
cdr3_length: 14
j_call: TRBJ1-1
cdr3_nt: TGTGCCAGCAGTCTTACAGGGGTCTACACTGAAGCTTTCTTT
cdr3_aa: CASSLTGVYTEAFF

clone_size: .
v_call: TRBV6-1
d_call: TRBD2
cdr3_length: 15
j_call: TRBJ2-5
cdr3_nt: TGTGCCAGCAGGGGACTAGCGGGAGCACTCGGGACCCAGTACTTC
cdr3_aa: CASRGLAGALGTQYF

clone_size: .
v_call: TRBV5-1
d_call: TRBD2
cdr3_length: 17
j_call: TRBJ2-3
cdr3_nt: TGCGCCAGCAGCTTGGGGACTAGCGGGAGTCTCACAGATACGCAGTATTTT
cdr3_aa: CASSLGTSGSLTDTQYF

clone_size: .
v_call: TRBV2
d_call: .
cdr3_length: 15
j_call: TRBJ2-1
cdr3_nt: TGTGCCAGCAGTATTGATGCGTCCAGCGGAAATGAGCAGTTCTTC
cdr3_aa: CASSIDASSGNEQFF

clone_size: .
v_call: TRBV4-3
d_call: TRBD2
cdr3_length: 17
j_call: TRBJ2-3
cdr3_nt: TGCGCCAGCAGCCAAGATCATTCGGGAGGGCCTGGAGATACGCAGTATTTT
cdr3_aa: CASSQDHSGGPGDTQYF

clone_size: .
v_call: TRBV9
d_call: .
cdr3_length: 15
j_call: TRBJ2-3
cdr3_nt: TGTGCCAGCAGCGTAGGGACTCAACCCCCGAATACGCAGTATTTT
cdr3_aa: CASSVGTQPPNTQYF

clone_size: .
v_call: TRBV6-1
d_call: TRBD2
cdr3_length: 15
j_call: TRBJ2-1
cdr3_nt: TGTGCCAGCAGTGCACTAGCGGGAAATCTCAATGAGCAGTTCTTC
cdr3_aa: CASSALAGNLNEQFF

clone_size: once
v_call: TRBV6-4
d_call: TRBD2
cdr3_length: 16
j_call: TRBJ2-5
cdr3_nt: TGTGCCAGCAGTGACTCGAGTTCTAGCGGGATAGGAACCCAGTACTTC
cdr3_aa: CASSDSSSSGIGTQYF

clone_size: .
v_call: TRBV28
d_call: .
cdr3_length: 17
j_call: TRBJ1-2
cdr3_nt: TGTGCCAGCAACCCAGGGAGGGGGGTAGGGGATAACTATGGCTACACCTTC
cdr3_aa: CASNPGRGVGDNYGYTF

clone_size: .
v_call: TRBV18
d_call: .
cdr3_length: 16
j_call: TRBJ1-3
cdr3_nt: TGTGCCAGCTCAGAGTCAGGGACTTCCTCTGGAAACACCATATATTTT
cdr3_aa: CASSESGTSSGNTIYF

clone_size: .
v_call: TRBV7-9
d_call: TRBD2
cdr3_length: 13
j_call: TRBJ2-4
cdr3_nt: TGTGCCAGCAGCTCGGGCGGGGGAAACATTCAGTACTTC
cdr3_aa: CASSSGGGNIQYF

clone_size: .
v_call: TRBV15
d_call: TRBD2
cdr3_length: 16
j_call: TRBJ2-1
cdr3_nt: TGTGCCACCAGCAGATCTAGCGGGGCCTCCTACAATGAGCAGTTCTTC
cdr3_aa: CATSRSSGASYNEQFF

clone_size: few
v_call: TRBV27
d_call: .
cdr3_length: 13
j_call: TRBJ2-7
cdr3_nt: TGTGCCAGCAGTGTTGGACTGACCTACGAGCAGTACTTC
cdr3_aa: CASSVGLTYEQYF

clone_size: .
v_call: TRBV6-6
d_call: TRBD1
cdr3_length: 13
j_call: TRBJ1-1
cdr3_nt: TGTGCCAGCGAGAACCGGGACAGGGTCATACCTTTCTTT
cdr3_aa: CASENRDRVIPFF

clone_size: .
v_call: TRBV9
d_call: .
cdr3_length: 14
j_call: TRBJ1-5
cdr3_nt: TGTGCCAGCAGCGTAGGGGGGACCGGGGGACCCCAGCATTTT
cdr3_aa: CASSVGGTGGPQHF

clone_size: .
v_call: TRBV7-9
d_call: .
cdr3_length: 13
j_call: TRBJ2-7
cdr3_nt: TGTGCCAGCAGCCCGGGCGGAGCGGACGAGCAGTACTTC
cdr3_aa: CASSPGGADEQYF

clone_size: .
v_call: TRBV7-9
d_call: .
cdr3_length: 15
j_call: TRBJ2-3
cdr3_nt: TGTGCCAGCAGCCTTTCGGGAGAGGGCACAGATACGCAGTATTTT
cdr3_aa: CASSLSGEGTDTQYF

clone_size: once
v_call: TRBV5-1
d_call: TRBD1
cdr3_length: 15
j_call: TRBJ2-3
cdr3_nt: TGCGCCAGCAGTTACGGACAGGGGGCAACAGATACGCAGTATTTT
cdr3_aa: CASSYGQGATDTQYF

clone_size: .
v_call: TRBV5-1
d_call: TRBD1
cdr3_length: 17
j_call: TRBJ1-2
cdr3_nt: TGCGCCAGCAGCTTGGATCGTAGGGGGCGAAGAGACTATGGCTACACCTTC
cdr3_aa: CASSLDRRGRRDYGYTF

clone_size: .
v_call: TRBV5-1
d_call: TRBD1
cdr3_length: 14
j_call: TRBJ2-4
cdr3_nt: TGCGCCAGCAGCCCACAGGGGGGAGGAAACATTCAGTACTTC
cdr3_aa: CASSPQGGGNIQYF

clone_size: .
v_call: TRBV7-7
d_call: .
cdr3_length: 14
j_call: TRBJ2-3
cdr3_nt: TGTGCTAGCAGCTATAGAACTAGTGCAGATACGCAGTATTTT
cdr3_aa: CASSYRTSADTQYF

clone_size: .
v_call: TRBV19
d_call: .
cdr3_length: 17
j_call: TRBJ1-5
cdr3_nt: TGTGCCAGTAGTCAACCTGACGTCGACAGGCGCAATCAGCCCCAGCATTTT
cdr3_aa: CASSQPDVDRRNQPQHF

clone_size: .
v_call: TRBV19
d_call: TRBD2
cdr3_length: 14
j_call: TRBJ2-7
cdr3_nt: TGTGCCAGTAGTATCGGGACTAGCGGATACGAGCAGTACTTC
cdr3_aa: CASSIGTSGYEQYF

clone_size: .
v_call: TRBV6-5
d_call: .
cdr3_length: 14
j_call: TRBJ1-2
cdr3_nt: TGTGCCAGCAGCGGAAACAGGGATGCCCTCAGCTACACCTTC
cdr3_aa: CASSGNRDALSYTF

clone_size: .
v_call: TRBV18
d_call: TRBD1
cdr3_length: 20
j_call: TRBJ2-1
cdr3_nt: TGTGCCAGCTCACCCCCGCCGGGACAGAGGACCCTACCTACTTACAATGAGCAGTTCTTC
cdr3_aa: CASSPPPGQRTLPTYNEQFF

clone_size: .
v_call: TRBV6-5
d_call: TRBD2
cdr3_length: 16
j_call: TRBJ2-7
cdr3_nt: TGTGCCAGCAGTTACTCAAGACTAGCGACGTCCTACGAGCAGTACTTC
cdr3_aa: CASSYSRLATSYEQYF

clone_size: .
v_call: TRBV5-5
d_call: TRBD1
cdr3_length: 15
j_call: TRBJ2-7
cdr3_nt: TGTGCCAGCAGCTGGGACAGCCTTAACTCCTACGAGCAGTACTTC
cdr3_aa: CASSWDSLNSYEQYF

clone_size: .
v_call: TRBV5-6
d_call: TRBD2
cdr3_length: 14
j_call: TRBJ2-7
cdr3_nt: TGTGCCAGCAGCCCCGGGGACTACGTGGGGGAGCAGTACTTC
cdr3_aa: CASSPGDYVGEQYF

clone_size: once
v_call: TRBV10-3
d_call: .
cdr3_length: 14
j_call: TRBJ1-2
cdr3_nt: TGTGCCATCAGCACAGAGACAGGAAGCTATGGCTACACCTTC
cdr3_aa: CAISTETGSYGYTF

clone_size: .
v_call: TRBV2
d_call: TRBD1
cdr3_length: 14
j_call: TRBJ2-1
cdr3_nt: TGTGCCAGCAGCGACAGGGCTTCCTACAATGAGCAGTTCTTC
cdr3_aa: CASSDRASYNEQFF

clone_size: .
v_call: TRBV5-8
d_call: .
cdr3_length: 17
j_call: TRBJ2-6
cdr3_nt: TGTGCCAGCAGCTTGGGACAGGCGATTACTGGGGCCAACGTCCTGACTTTC
cdr3_aa: CASSLGQAITGANVLTF

clone_size: .
v_call: TRBV7-6
d_call: .
cdr3_length: 13
j_call: TRBJ2-3
cdr3_nt: TGTGCCAGCAGCTTAGATCCTACAGATACGCAGTATTTT
cdr3_aa: CASSLDPTDTQYF

clone_size: .
v_call: TRBV11-2
d_call: TRBD1
cdr3_length: 16
j_call: TRBJ2-1
cdr3_nt: TGTGCCAGCAGATCCTCCGGGACAGGGGGCTACAATGAGCAGTTCTTC
cdr3_aa: CASRSSGTGGYNEQFF

clone_size: .
v_call: TRBV9
d_call: .
cdr3_length: 14
j_call: TRBJ2-7
cdr3_nt: TGTGCCAGCAGCGCCGGACACTTCCCCTACGAGCAGTACTTC
cdr3_aa: CASSAGHFPYEQYF

clone_size: few
v_call: TRBV27
d_call: .
cdr3_length: 12
j_call: TRBJ2-1
cdr3_nt: TGTGCCAGCAGTTTTGAGGGGGATGAGCAGTTCTTC
cdr3_aa: CASSFEGDEQFF

clone_size: .
v_call: TRBV4-3
d_call: .
cdr3_length: 15
j_call: TRBJ2-3
cdr3_nt: TGCGCCAGCAGCCAAGATGGAGCGCCTTCAGATACGCAGTATTTT
cdr3_aa: CASSQDGAPSDTQYF

clone_size: .
v_call: TRBV20-1
d_call: .
cdr3_length: 10
j_call: TRBJ2-5
cdr3_nt: TGCAGTGCTAGCGAGGAGACCCAGTACTTC
cdr3_aa: CSASEETQYF

clone_size: few
v_call: TRBV4-1
d_call: .
cdr3_length: 14
j_call: TRBJ1-5
cdr3_nt: TGCGCCAGCAGCCAAGATTTACTGAATCAGCCCCAGCATTTT
cdr3_aa: CASSQDLLNQPQHF

clone_size: .
v_call: TRBV10-2
d_call: TRBD1
cdr3_length: 13
j_call: TRBJ1-2
cdr3_nt: TGCGCCGTAGGACAGGGGGTATCCTATGGCTACACCTTC
cdr3_aa: CAVGQGVSYGYTF

clone_size: .
v_call: TRBV11-3
d_call: .
cdr3_length: 12
j_call: TRBJ2-7
cdr3_nt: TGTGCCAGCAGTCTCGACGGGGGCGAGCAGTACTTC
cdr3_aa: CASSLDGGEQYF

clone_size: few
v_call: TRBV28
d_call: TRBD1
cdr3_length: 13
j_call: TRBJ2-7
cdr3_nt: TGTGCCAGCAGTTCCGGGACAGTCTACGAGCAGTACTTC
cdr3_aa: CASSSGTVYEQYF

clone_size: .
v_call: TRBV29-1
d_call: TRBD1
cdr3_length: 14
j_call: TRBJ2-7
cdr3_nt: TGCAGCGTCCGGGACAGGGAAGGAGGCTACGAGCAGTACTTC
cdr3_aa: CSVRDREGGYEQYF

clone_size: .
v_call: TRBV28
d_call: TRBD2
cdr3_length: 15
j_call: TRBJ2-1
cdr3_nt: TGTGCCAGCAGTGCAGCGGGAGTCTTCTACAATGAGCAGTTCTTC
cdr3_aa: CASSAAGVFYNEQFF

clone_size: .
v_call: TRBV9
d_call: TRBD2
cdr3_length: 16
j_call: TRBJ2-1
cdr3_nt: TGTGCCAGCAGCGTAGGTTGGGGGCGGGAGGGAGGTGAGCAGTTCTTC
cdr3_aa: CASSVGWGREGGEQFF

clone_size: .
v_call: TRBV6-5
d_call: .
cdr3_length: 15
j_call: TRBJ2-1
cdr3_nt: TGTGCCAGCAGTTACATGGTAGCGGAATACAATGAGCAGTTCTTC
cdr3_aa: CASSYMVAEYNEQFF